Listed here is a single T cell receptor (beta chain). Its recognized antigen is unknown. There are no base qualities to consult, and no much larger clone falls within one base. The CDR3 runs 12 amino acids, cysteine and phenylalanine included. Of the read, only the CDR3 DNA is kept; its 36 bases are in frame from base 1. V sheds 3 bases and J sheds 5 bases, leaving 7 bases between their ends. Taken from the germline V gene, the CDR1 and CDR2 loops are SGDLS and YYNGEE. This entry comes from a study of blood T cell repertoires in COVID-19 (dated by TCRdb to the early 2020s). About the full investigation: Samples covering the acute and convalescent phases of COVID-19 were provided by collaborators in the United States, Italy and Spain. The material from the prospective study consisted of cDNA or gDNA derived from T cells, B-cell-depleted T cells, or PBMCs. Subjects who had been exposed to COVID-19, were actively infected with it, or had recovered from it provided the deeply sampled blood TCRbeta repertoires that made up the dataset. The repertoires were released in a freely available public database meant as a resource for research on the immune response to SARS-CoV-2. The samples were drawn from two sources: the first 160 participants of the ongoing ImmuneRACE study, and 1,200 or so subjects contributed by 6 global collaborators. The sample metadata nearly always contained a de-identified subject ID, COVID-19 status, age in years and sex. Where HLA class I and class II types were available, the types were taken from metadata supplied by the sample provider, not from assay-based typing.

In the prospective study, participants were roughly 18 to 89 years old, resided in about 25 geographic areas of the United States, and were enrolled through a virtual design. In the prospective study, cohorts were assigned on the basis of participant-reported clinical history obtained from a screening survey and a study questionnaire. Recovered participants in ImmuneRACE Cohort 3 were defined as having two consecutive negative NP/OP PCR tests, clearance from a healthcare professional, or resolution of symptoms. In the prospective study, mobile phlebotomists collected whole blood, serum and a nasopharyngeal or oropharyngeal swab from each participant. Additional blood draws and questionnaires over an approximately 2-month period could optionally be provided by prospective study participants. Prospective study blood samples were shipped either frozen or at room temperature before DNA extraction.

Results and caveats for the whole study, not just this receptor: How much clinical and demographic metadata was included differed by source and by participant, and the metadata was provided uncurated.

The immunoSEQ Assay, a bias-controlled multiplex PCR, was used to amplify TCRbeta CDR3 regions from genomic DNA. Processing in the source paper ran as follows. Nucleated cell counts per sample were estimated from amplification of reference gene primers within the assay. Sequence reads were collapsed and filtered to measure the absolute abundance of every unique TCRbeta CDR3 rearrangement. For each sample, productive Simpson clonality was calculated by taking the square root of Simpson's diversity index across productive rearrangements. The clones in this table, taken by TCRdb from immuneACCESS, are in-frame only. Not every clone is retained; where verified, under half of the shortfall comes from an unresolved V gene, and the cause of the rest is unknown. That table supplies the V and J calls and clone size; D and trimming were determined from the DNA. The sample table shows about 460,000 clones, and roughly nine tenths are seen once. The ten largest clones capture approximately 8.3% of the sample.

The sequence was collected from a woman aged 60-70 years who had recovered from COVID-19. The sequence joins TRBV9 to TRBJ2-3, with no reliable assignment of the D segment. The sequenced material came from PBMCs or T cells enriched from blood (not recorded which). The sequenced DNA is TGTGCCAGCAGCGCGGTCTTAGATACGCAGTATTTT. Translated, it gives CASSAVLDTQYF.